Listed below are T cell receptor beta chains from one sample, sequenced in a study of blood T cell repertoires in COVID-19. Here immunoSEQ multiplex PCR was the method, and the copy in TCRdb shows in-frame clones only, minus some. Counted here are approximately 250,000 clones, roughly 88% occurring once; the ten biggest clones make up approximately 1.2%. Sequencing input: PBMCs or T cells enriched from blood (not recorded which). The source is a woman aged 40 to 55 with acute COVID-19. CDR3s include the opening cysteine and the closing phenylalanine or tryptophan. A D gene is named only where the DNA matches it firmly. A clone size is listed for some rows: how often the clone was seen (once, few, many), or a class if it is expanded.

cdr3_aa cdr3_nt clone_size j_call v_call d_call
CASSQNRDGGYTF TGTGCCAGCAGTCAAAACAGGGATGGTGGCTACACCTTC - TRBJ1-2 TRBV27 -
CASRRQGWVNEQFF TGTGCCAGCAGGAGACAGGGGTGGGTCAATGAGCAGTTCTTC - TRBJ2-1 TRBV7-3 TRBD1
CSASSRTPDTEAFF TGCAGTGCTAGTTCTCGCACTCCGGACACTGAAGCTTTCTTT - TRBJ1-1 TRBV20-1 -
CASSLAGSRYNSPLHF TGCGCCAGCAGCTTGGCCGGGTCACGATATAATTCACCCCTCCACTTT - TRBJ1-6 TRBV5-1 -
CASRGTSSETQYF TGTGCCAGCAGGGGGACTAGCTCGGAGACCCAGTACTTC once TRBJ2-5 TRBV2 TRBD2
CASSPGPAFSGNTIYF TGTGCCAGCAGCCCGGGTCCGGCGTTCTCTGGAAACACCATATATTTT - TRBJ1-3 TRBV3-1/TRBV3-2 -
CASSLLGQDVDQPQHF TGTGCCAGCAGCTTGTTGGGACAGGACGTAGATCAGCCCCAGCATTTT - TRBJ1-5 TRBV5-5 TRBD1
CASSLYQGDNSPLHF TGTGCCAGCAGCTTGTATCAGGGGGATAATTCACCCCTCCACTTT - TRBJ1-6 TRBV5-6 TRBD1
CASSLQGGEQYF TGTGCCAGCAGTTTACAGGGGGGCGAGCAGTACTTC - TRBJ2-7 TRBV28 -
CASSPQTGFVEQYF TGTGCCAGCAGTCCACAGACAGGTTTTGTGGAGCAGTACTTC - TRBJ2-7 TRBV27 -
CATSVGSGATEAFF TGTGCCACCAGTGTTGGGTCGGGAGCCACTGAAGCTTTCTTT - TRBJ1-1 TRBV24-1 -
CASSLYGSTGNTEAFF TGCGCCAGCAGCTTGTATGGGTCTACGGGAAACACTGAAGCTTTCTTT once TRBJ1-1 TRBV5-1 -
CASSRQGGTEAFF TGTGCCAGCAGCCGGCAGGGAGGGACTGAAGCTTTCTTT once TRBJ1-1 TRBV7-3 -
CSVAHRNTDTQYF TGCAGCGTTGCCCACAGAAACACAGATACGCAGTATTTT - TRBJ2-3 TRBV29-1 -
CASSSEGQGHNYGYTF TGTGCCAGCTCATCCGAGGGACAGGGGCACAACTATGGCTACACCTTC few TRBJ1-2 TRBV18 TRBD1
CAWSGATNEKLFF TGTGCCTGGAGTGGAGCAACTAATGAAAAACTGTTTTTT - TRBJ1-4 TRBV30 -
CASSYSMLYTASGTFREQFF TGTGCCAGCAGTTACTCGATGTTATATACGGCTAGCGGGACCTTTAGGGAGCAGTTCTTC - TRBJ2-1 TRBV6-2/TRBV6-3 TRBD2
CAWDLAQSTDTQYF TGTGCCTGGGACTTGGCACAGAGCACAGATACGCAGTATTTT - TRBJ2-3 TRBV30 -
CASSWGQGWAKNIQYF TGTGCCAGCAGCTGGGGACAGGGGTGGGCCAAAAACATTCAGTACTTC - TRBJ2-4 TRBV11-3 TRBD1
CASSYLRGDSTGELFF TGTGCCAGCAGTTACTTGCGGGGCGATTCAACCGGGGAGCTGTTTTTT - TRBJ2-2 TRBV6-5 -
CATRSFGTGGTGELFF TGTGCTACCCGATCATTCGGGACAGGGGGCACCGGGGAGCTGTTTTTT - TRBJ2-2 TRBV7-7 TRBD1
CASSRTSGRGDEQFF TGTGCCAGCAGCCGGACTAGCGGGAGGGGTGATGAGCAGTTCTTC - TRBJ2-1 TRBV14 TRBD2
CASSFHAGNTEAFF TGTGCCAGCAGTTTCCATGCGGGGAACACTGAAGCTTTCTTT few TRBJ1-1 TRBV27 -
CAISESTYQGALGNEQFF TGTGCCATCAGTGAGTCGACCTATCAGGGGGCGCTTGGGAATGAGCAGTTCTTC - TRBJ2-1 TRBV10-3 TRBD1
CATSRARNTEAFF TGTGCCACCAGCAGAGCGCGAAACACTGAAGCTTTCTTT - TRBJ1-1 TRBV15 -
CASSPQGAVSGNTIYF TGTGCCAGCAGCCCCCAGGGTGCGGTCTCTGGAAACACCATATATTTT once TRBJ1-3 TRBV3-1/TRBV3-2 -
CASSRSRDRGNSPLHF TGCGCCAGCAGCCGCAGCCGGGACAGGGGTAATTCACCCCTCCACTTT - TRBJ1-6 TRBV4-1 TRBD1
CASTRQGEEGYTF TGTGCCAGCACCCGACAGGGGGAGGAAGGCTACACCTTC - TRBJ1-2 TRBV7-9 TRBD1
CASSTRGLDTEAFF TGTGCCAGCAGTACACGGGGTTTGGACACTGAAGCTTTCTTT - TRBJ1-1 TRBV6-2/TRBV6-3 -
CASSLVGQSIGEQFF TGTGCCAGCAGTTTAGTCGGACAGTCGATAGGTGAGCAGTTCTTC - TRBJ2-1 TRBV7-3 -
CASSIQNQPQHF TGTGCCAGTAGTATTCAAAATCAGCCCCAGCATTTT - TRBJ1-5 TRBV19 -
CASSKVPSGRSNEQFF TGTGCCAGCAGCAAAGTCCCTAGCGGGAGAAGCAATGAGCAGTTCTTC - TRBJ2-1 TRBV21-1 -
CASAREGAYNEQFF TGTGCCAGCGCGCGGGAGGGGGCCTACAATGAGCAGTTCTTC once TRBJ2-1 TRBV18 TRBD2
CASSARDNSFWTEAFF TGTGCCAGTAGTGCCCGGGACAACTCATTTTGGACTGAAGCTTTCTTT - TRBJ1-1 TRBV19 -
CASAGQGGDTQYF TGTGCCAGCGCCGGACAGGGAGGTGATACGCAGTATTTT - TRBJ2-3 TRBV21-1 -
CASSRGQNQPQHF TGTGCCAGTAGTAGAGGACAGAATCAGCCCCAGCATTTT - TRBJ1-5 TRBV19 -
CASTRGLVDEQFF TGCGCCAGCACCCGGGGATTGGTCGATGAGCAGTTCTTC - TRBJ2-1 TRBV10-2 -
CASSQARGTEAFF TGTGCCAGCAGCCAAGCAAGGGGCACTGAAGCTTTCTTT few TRBJ1-1 TRBV28 -
CASSLASGSLPGELFF TGTGCCAGCAGCTTAGCAAGCGGGAGTCTTCCCGGGGAGCTGTTTTTT - TRBJ2-2 TRBV11-3 TRBD2
CASLPGQPQHF TGTGCCAGTCTACCGGGACAGCCCCAGCATTTT - TRBJ1-5 TRBV21-1 -
CASSLGGAEAFF TGTGCCAGCAGCCTGGGCGGGGCTGAAGCTTTCTTT - TRBJ1-1 TRBV7-9 -
CASSSWDRSNEKLFF TGTGCCAGCAGCTCGTGGGACAGATCTAATGAAAAACTGTTTTTT many TRBJ1-4 TRBV7-9 TRBD1
CASGPKGLAGPLVDTQYF TGTGCTAGTGGTCCAAAGGGACTAGCGGGGCCCCTAGTAGATACGCAGTATTTT - TRBJ2-3 TRBV12-5 TRBD2
CAWSGTGAEAFF TGTGCCTGGAGTGGGACGGGGGCTGAAGCTTTCTTT - TRBJ1-1 TRBV30 -
CASSLQGNEQFF TGTGCCAGCAGTTTACAGGGAAATGAGCAGTTCTTC - TRBJ2-1 TRBV11-2 -
CASRSISGNTEAFF TGCGCCAGCAGATCTATCTCTGGGAACACTGAAGCTTTCTTT - TRBJ1-1 TRBV5-1 -
CASSVLAGRTIGDTQYF TGTGCCAGCAGCGTACTAGCGGGACGCACCATCGGGGATACGCAGTATTTT - TRBJ2-3 TRBV9 TRBD2
CASSPGTGVQPQHF TGTGCCAGCAGTCCTGGGACAGGGGTGCAGCCCCAGCATTTT - TRBJ1-5 TRBV2 TRBD1
CATSTGGNTIYF TGTGCCACCTCCACAGGGGGAAACACCATATATTTT - TRBJ1-3 TRBV19 -
CASSLRDAGDTGELFF TGTGCCAGCAGCCTAAGGGACGCGGGGGACACCGGGGAGCTGTTTTTT - TRBJ2-2 TRBV28 TRBD2
CASSPPLQHYEQYF TGTGCCAGCTCACCACCGTTACAGCACTACGAGCAGTACTTC - TRBJ2-7 TRBV18 -
CASSLGEGTGYNEQFF TGTGCCAGCAGCTTAGGTGAGGGGACTGGCTACAATGAGCAGTTCTTC - TRBJ2-1 TRBV11-3 -